The clone carrying this T cell receptor (beta chain) appeared once. The record originates from a study of blood T cell repertoires in COVID-19. As for the study in general: COVID-19 samples collected from the United States, Italy and Spain covered acute and convalescent phases. PBMCs, B-cell-depleted T cells, or T cells were the source of the cDNA or gDNA that made up the material.

Original handling: It was from reference gene primer amplification that nucleated cell counts were estimated. Sequencing used immunoSEQ multiplex PCR; TCRdb keeps in-frame clones, though not all of them. For V, J and clone size, that table is used; D and trimming come from the DNA. The sample includes 250,000 to 350,000 clones, about 90% of them seen just once. The CDR3 has 14 amino acids. The germline CDR1 and CDR2 sequences are KGHDR and SFDVKD. V dropped 3 bases and J dropped 6 bases, with 11 bases sitting between them. The sequence was obtained from a woman aged 50 to 60 with COVID-19, enrolled during active disease. Input material: peripheral blood. V gene TRBV24-1 combines with J gene TRBJ1-5; no definite D call. CDR3 sequence (DNA): TGTGCCACCAGTGATAGGAGGGTTGCTCAGCCCCAGCATTTT. Its protein product is CATSDRRVAQPQHF.